One and the same sample provided the 27 T cell receptor beta chains below, sequenced in a study of T cells in Graves' hyperthyroidism and ophthalmopathy. The TCR beta CDR3 regions underwent amplification using RNA transcripts as the source. An initial round of RT-PCR targeting the TCR CDR3 relied on the HTBI primer set. TCRdb recomputed calls from the multiplex PCR reads with MiXCR, one row per CDR3 protein. The sample includes a few hundred thousand distinct CDR3 sequences, approximately 25% seen only once; the top ten take over 70%. The sequencing input was blood. These TCRs come from a man aged 50 to 59 with Graves' hyperthyroidism.

This clonotype appeared a few times. V and J are TRBV2 and TRBJ1-5; D ambiguous. From germline, CDR1 is SNHLY and CDR2 FYNNEI. This CDR3 has 13 amino acids. V dropped 2 bases and J dropped 4 bases, with 6 bases sitting between them. This CDR3 reads CASSESSNQPQHF. The CDR3 DNA is TGTGCCAGCAGTGAAAGTTCAAATCAGCCCCAGCATTTT.

This clonotype occurred a few times. Possible read error: a much larger clone is one base away. The chain joins TRBV28 to TRBJ2-7; perhaps TRBD2 as D (5 bases). This CDR3 comprises 14 residues. Germline-derived CDR1 and CDR2 are MDHEN and SYDVKM. The ends were cut back, 6 bases at V and 2 bases at J, with 14 bases in the middle. CDR3 bases: TGTGCCAGCAGATTGACGGGGATCCCCTACGAGCAGTACTTC. It is translated as CASRLTGIPYEQYF.

This clonotype was counted a few times. This rearrangement joins TRBV5-1 to TRBJ2-7, with TRBD2 identical over 10 bases. J was trimmed by 0 bases and V by 5 bases; bases with no gene match: 14. The CDR3 has 18 amino acids. Germline V gene data show CDR1 as SGHRS and CDR2 as YFSETQ. CDR3 bases: TGCGCCAGCAGTTCCGTTGGTTCTAGCGGGGGACACTCCTACGAGCAGTACTTC. Its translation: CASSSVGSSGGHSYEQYF.

This clonotype was seen more than once but under ten times. This rearrangement joins TRBV28 to TRBJ2-1, with no clear D. The CDR3 has 15 amino acids. V lost 6 bases, J lost 1 base, and 13 bases lay in between. In germline, CDR1 is MDHEN, CDR2 SYDVKM. Here the CDR3 DNA reads TGTGCCAGCAGGACTGGTCGCGGTTCCTACAATGAGCAGTTCTTC. Translation gives CASRTGRGSYNEQFF.

The rearrangement uses TRBV3-1 and TRBJ2-7; a weak D match, TRBD2 (6 bases). The germline V gene encodes CDR1 LGHDT and CDR2 YNNKEL (reference sequence). CDR3 size: 15 residues. V was pared by 0 bases and J by 4 bases, with 13 bases between. The CDR3 DNA follows: TGTGCCAGCAGCCAAGATCCCAATAGCGGTTACGAGCAGTACTTC. This translates into CASSQDPNSGYEQYF.

This clonotype was seen many times. The rearrangement joins TRBV11-2 to TRBJ1-5; D unclear. V lost 4 bases and J lost 5, with 12 bases in between. CDR3 size: 14 residues. Germline-derived CDR1 and CDR2 are SGHAT and FQNNGV. For the CDR3, the DNA is TGTGCCAGCAGCTCACGGGTTGGCGATCAGCCCCAGCATTTT. Its protein is CASSSRVGDQPQHF.

This clonotype showed up just once. The CDR3 region has the DNA TGTGCCAGCAGCCCGAGGGAGGGGAGAAGAAGTAACGCCATATATTTT. The encoded protein is CASSPREGRRSNAIYF. The rearrangement uses TRBV7-9 and TRBJ1-3, with D possibly being TRBD1 (5 bases). This CDR3 region has 16 residues. The V end was cut by 5 bases, the J end by 11 bases, with 25 bases between. Germline CDR1 is SEHNR and CDR2 is FQNEAQ (reference sequence).

This rearrangement joins TRBV7-2 to TRBJ2-1; 15 bases are a match to TRBD2. The CDR3 is 16 amino acids. The V gene's germline CDR1 is SGHTA and CDR2 FQGNSA. V gave up 3 bases and J gave up 7 bases; unmatched junction bases: 4. CDR3 in amino acids: CASSFYGTSGGNEQFF. The CDR3 DNA follows: TGTGCCAGCAGCTTTTATGGGACTAGCGGGGGGAATGAGCAGTTCTTC.

This clonotype was counted a few times. The chain carries TRBV6-1 and TRBJ2-7, with 9 bases aligning to TRBD1. The CDR3 has 15 amino acids. Per germline, CDR1 MNHNS and CDR2 SASEGT. V gave up 8 bases and J gave up 0 bases; unmatched junction bases: 8. In DNA, the CDR3 is TGTGCCAGCGCACTACGACAGGGGGGCTCCTACGAGCAGTACTTC. Protein product: CASALRQGGSYEQYF.

This chain joins TRBV9 and TRBJ2-1; perhaps TRBD2 as D (7 bases). Looked up from germline, CDR1 is SGDLS and CDR2 is YYNGEE. V was pared by 4 bases and J by 5 bases, with 19 bases between. CDR3 length equals 16 residues. This chain's CDR3 is CASSPWGLADNNEQFF. The CDR3 DNA is TGTGCCAGCAGCCCTTGGGGGCTAGCGGATAACAATGAGCAGTTCTTC.

The J gene is TRBJ1-2, the V gene TRBV2; TRBD1 aligns across 7 bases. The CDR3 runs to 13 residues. Unmatched junction bases numbered 9, after V lost 6 bases and J lost 8 bases. Germline V gene sequence: CDR1 SNHLY, CDR2 FYNNEI. In DNA form, the CDR3 reads TGTGCCAGCAGGAAGACAGGGTTGGACGGCTACACCTTC. Translation: CASRKTGLDGYTF.

This clonotype was detected only a few times. The rearrangement uses TRBV10-3 and TRBJ1-1, with D maybe TRBD1 (6 bases). The V and J ends lost 6 bases and 1 base respectively, with 12 bases between them. The V gene's germline CDR1 is ENHRY and CDR2 SYGVKD. CDR3 length: 14 amino acids. This chain's CDR3 is CAISDPQGNTEAFF. CDR3 bases: TGTGCCATCAGCGACCCACAGGGGAACACTGAAGCTTTCTTT.

This sequence joins TRBV5-1 and TRBJ1-1; D not resolved. V shed 2 bases and J shed 1 base, with 6 bases lying between them. Germline CDR1 is SGHRS and CDR2 is YFSETQ. The CDR3 is 13 residues long. CDR3 sequence: CASSFDKNTEAFF. The DNA of the CDR3 is TGCGCCAGCAGCTTCGACAAGAACACTGAAGCTTTCTTT.

The chain carries TRBV3-1 and TRBJ2-5; 7 bases agree with TRBD2. CDR1 is LGHDT, CDR2 YNNKEL, per germline (reference sequence). V was pared by 2 bases and J by 4 bases, with 1 base of the junction left unmatched. This CDR3 has 13 residues. The CDR3 DNA is TGTGCCAGCAGCCAAACGGGAGGAGAGACCCAGTACTTC. It encodes CASSQTGGETQYF.

V is TRBV6-5 and J is TRBJ1-5; D is unresolved. V dropped 3 bases and J dropped 5 bases, with 8 bases sitting between them. This CDR3 has 13 residues. The germline CDR1 and CDR2 sequences are MNHEY and SVGAGI. The CDR3 sequence: CASSYERDQPQHF. The CDR3 DNA is TGTGCCAGCAGTTATGAGAGGGATCAGCCCCAGCATTTT.

V and J are TRBV5-1 and TRBJ1-1; TRBD1 is a possible D gene (6 bases). Trimming left V 4 bases short and J 8 bases short, with 12 bases between. CDR1 is SGHRS, CDR2 YFSETQ, per germline. This CDR3 is built from 12 residues. The CDR3 spells CASSEQGWEAFF. CDR3 DNA: TGCGCCAGCAGCGAACAGGGTTGGGAAGCTTTCTTT.

There are a few counts of this clonotype. The CDR3 loop reads CASSFPPQTGGSGYTF. The CDR3 DNA follows: TGTGCCAGCAGCTTCCCACCCCAAACAGGGGGATCCGGCTACACCTTC. This rearrangement joins TRBV7-9 to TRBJ1-2, with TRBD1 identical over 8 bases. The CDR3 length is 16 residues. In germline, CDR1 is SEHNR, CDR2 FQNEAQ (reference sequence). Trimming cost V 3 bases and J 8 bases; bases outside gene matches: 14.

This clonotype showed up many times. The chain employs TRBV20-1 and TRBJ1-5; no firm D call. In germline, CDR1 is DFQATT, CDR2 SNEGSKA (reference sequence). Trimming took 3 bases from V and 0 from J, leaving 9 bases between them. The CDR3 runs to 14 residues. This CDR3 is CSARRYNSNQPQHF. The CDR3 DNA sequence: TGCAGTGCTAGGAGGTATAATAGCAATCAGCCCCAGCATTTT.

The chain has TRBV18 and TRBJ2-5; tentatively, D is TRBD1 (6 bases). Trimming pared 1 base from V and 4 bases from J, leaving 13 bases between. CDR1 KGHSH and CDR2 LQKENI come from the germline V gene. CDR3 size: 15 residues. The CDR3, as DNA: TGTGCCAGCTCACCACGAAAGGGGGAAGGAGAGACCCAGTACTTC. Encoded protein: CASSPRKGEGETQYF. The whole variable domain, filled in from reference TRBV18 and TRBJ2-5, reads NAGVMQNPRHLVRRRGQEARLRCSPMKGHSHVYWYRQLPEEGLKFMVYLQKENIIDESGMPKERFSAEFPKEGPSILRIQQVVRGDSAAYFCASSPRKGEGETQYFGPGTRLLVL.

This clonotype was observed at least ten times. The chain carries TRBV5-1 and TRBJ2-1; D uncertain. Germline V lookup: CDR1 SGHRS, CDR2 YFSETQ. The CDR3 length is 16 residues. V lost 4 bases to trimming and J lost 0 bases, with 14 bases between them. Here the CDR3 reads CASSLQETSSYNEQFF. CDR3 bases: TGCGCCAGCAGCCTCCAGGAGACCAGCTCCTACAATGAGCAGTTCTTC.

The chain links TRBV7-9 to TRBJ2-2; TRBD2 matches at 7 bases. The CDR3 runs 17 residues. CDR1 is SEHNR and CDR2 is FQNEAQ in the germline V gene (reference sequence). Germline trimming cut 5 bases from V and 3 bases from J; bases unmatched to any gene: 12. CDR3 coding DNA: TGTGCCAGCAGCCCGATTCGGGGACTATCTTACACCGGGGAGCTGTTTTTT. Its translation is CASSPIRGLSYTGELFF.

Written as DNA, the CDR3 is TGTGCCAGCGAACTCCCCGTGGCAGGGGCTTCAGAGACCCAGTTCTTC. Residues: CASELPVAGASETQFF. The chain employs TRBV6-1 and TRBJ2-5; the D gene is possibly TRBD1 (6 bases). The J call could be wrong; TRBJ2-1 is a better fit for the DNA end. CDR1 is MNHNS, CDR2 SASEGT, per germline. CDR3 length: 16 residues.

This clonotype was observed a handful of times. The chain combines TRBV12-3 or TRBV12-4 with TRBJ1-1; 9 bases agree with TRBD1. CDR3 length: 14 residues. With V trimmed by 5 bases and J by 4 bases, 5 bases remained unmatched. CDR3 DNA sequence: TGTGCCAGCAGTGCACGACAGGGGGGCACTGAAGCTTTCTTT. Protein product: CASSARQGGTEAFF.

V usage is TRBV9 and J usage is TRBJ2-3; TRBD2 is a possible D gene (5 bases). Between the trimmed V and J ends, which lost 0 bases and 1 base, there was a span of 9 bases. Germline V gives CDR1 SGDLS, CDR2 YYNGEE. The length of the CDR3 is 15 residues. The CDR3 DNA follows: TGTGCCAGCAGCGTAGAAGTGCGGGGCACAGATACGCAGTATTTT. Its translation is CASSVEVRGTDTQYF.

This clonotype was picked up many times. The J gene is TRBJ2-7, the V gene TRBV27; 11 positions agree with TRBD1. Losses at the gene ends were 5 bases for V and 6 bases for J; bases not matched to a gene: 6. Germline V gene data show CDR1 as MNHEY and CDR2 as SMNVEV (reference sequence). This CDR3 contains 14 residues. This CDR3 is CASSAGTGGSEQYF. DNA of the CDR3: TGTGCCAGCAGTGCGGGGACAGGGGGGTCCGAGCAGTACTTC.

This clonotype was counted a few times. This CDR3 reads CASSLGPRGTDTQYF. In DNA, the CDR3 is TGTGCCAGCAGTTTAGGGCCCCGTGGCACAGATACGCAGTATTTT. The chain couples TRBV27 to TRBJ2-3; D gene unclear. CDR3 length: 15 residues. Between the trimmed V and J ends, which lost 2 bases and 1 base, there was a span of 10 bases. Germline loops: CDR1 MNHEY, CDR2 SMNVEV (reference sequence).

The table lists this clonotype with many counts. The chain has TRBV29-1 and TRBJ2-1; no clear D. Germline assignment: CDR1 SQVTM and CDR2 ANQGSEA. Trimming took 3 bases from V and 4 from J, leaving 10 bases between them. The CDR3 spans 13 residues. This chain's CDR3 is CSVDGLTYNEQFF. In DNA form, the CDR3 reads TGCAGCGTTGATGGGCTGACGTACAATGAGCAGTTCTTC.